This T cell receptor (beta chain) originates from a study of breast tumors, draining lymph nodes, adjacent tissues. General study points: Luminal-like breast cancer showed significantly greater tumor-nontumor repertoire similarity than basal-like breast cancer did.

This clonotype was counted many times. Antigen unknown. The lymph nodes were axillary draining lymph nodes from breast cancer patients. Trimming took 5 bases from V and 2 from J, leaving 17 bases between them. This CDR3 contains 16 residues. CDR1 is SGHNT and CDR2 is YENEEA in the germline V gene. TCRdb re-derived calls from the multiplex PCR reads in MiXCR, one entry per CDR3 protein. The sample has about 180,000 distinct CDR3 sequences; approximately 33% are singletons. This chain links TRBV11-3 with TRBJ2-3, with D possibly matching TRBD2 (6 bases). The sequencing sample was made of axillary lymph node tissue. The TCR comes from a female donor with breast cancer. Some clones in this sample may be carry-over from other donors' samples. The CDR3 DNA sequence: TGTGCCAGCAGCCTATCTTTGGGGGGAGTCACAGATACGCAGTATTTT. Amino acid sequence: CASSLSLGGVTDTQYF. The variable domain in full, with the rest retrieved from reference TRBV11-3 and TRBJ2-3, is EAGVVQSPRYKIIEKKQPVAFWCNPISGHNTLYWYLQNLGQGPELLIRYENEEAVDDSQLPKDRFSAERLKGVDSTLKIQPAELGDSAVYLCASSLSLGGVTDTQYFGPGTRLTVL.